This T cell receptor beta chain was captured in a study of blood T cells in healthy people across ages. Findings and limits, study-wide: Relative to aged donors, long-lived donors carried more naive CD4+ cells and displayed higher diversity. Percentage of naive T cells showed a strong correlation with TCR beta diversity. Measured against age, TCR beta diversity per million T cells decreased in a roughly linear manner.

Using a J-beta primer mix together with a sample-barcoded 5' primer, a second PCR was run for about 7 to 12 cycles. TCRdb re-analysed the 5' RACE reads in MiXCR, keeping a single row per CDR3 protein. The sample holds 580,000 or so distinct CDR3 sequences, under 55% seen once. Isolation of PBMCs gave at least 6 million cells per sample. This clonotype occurred a few times. Antigen: not known. Trimming pared 9 bases from V and 1 base from J, leaving 11 bases between. Germline lookup yields CDR1 SGHDT and CDR2 YYEEEE. The CDR3 has 14 residues. This chain uses TRBV5-6 with TRBJ2-6; D is undetermined. Material: blood. This TCR came from a man older than 75 in good health. The CDR3 protein is CATRPTSGANVLTF. The CDR3 nucleotides are TGTGCCACCCGGCCGACGTCTGGGGCCAACGTCCTGACTTTC.